This T cell receptor (beta chain) was obtained from a study of blood T cell repertoires in COVID-19. Original processing methods: Estimated nucleated cell counts came from reference gene primer amplification. TCRdb's copy holds only in-frame clones and misses some; the assay was immunoSEQ multiplex PCR. The V and J calls and clone size come from that table; D and trimming were worked out from the DNA. The top ten hold roughly 2.7% of the sample, which has approximately 200,000 clones, approximately 90% seen once. Trimming cost V 4 bases and J 1 base, with 14 bases left between them. Germline values: CDR1 SGHNT, CDR2 YYREEE (reference sequence). The CDR3 sequence is 15 residues long.

The source is a man between 25 and 39 years old with COVID-19, enrolled during active disease. Sequenced: peripheral blood. The V call is TRBV5-4, the J call TRBJ1-2, with D perhaps matching TRBD1 (6 bases). The chain's CDR3 is CASSPGHSFNYGYTF. Written as DNA, the CDR3 is TGTGCCAGCAGCCCGGGACACTCCTTTAACTATGGCTACACCTTC. Full variable domain (remainder filled in from reference TRBV5-4 and TRBJ1-2): ETGVTQSPTHLIKTRGQQVTLRCSSQSGHNTVSWYQQALGQGPQFIFQYYREEENGRGNFPPRFSGLQFPNYSSELNVNALELDDSALYLCASSPGHSFNYGYTFGSGTRLTVV.